This T cell receptor beta chain was captured in a study of vaccination effects on CD4 cells after COVID-19. The V and J ends lost 6 bases and 1 base respectively, with 6 bases between them. The CDR3 consists of 12 residues. Germline CDR1 is WSHSY and CDR2 is SAAADI. Sequencing was preceded by expansion of antigen-specific CD4+ T cells with viral peptide pools in the ViraFEST assay. After around ten days in culture, the CD4+ T cells were isolated. Having tested negative for nucleocapsid antibodies, the vaccine recipients showed no prior SARS-CoV-2 infection. As concerns this clone: Its antigen is not known.

Clones were sequenced by immunoSEQ multiplex PCR, and TCRdb holds only the in-frame ones, with some missing. The profile shows about 71,000 clones, 75% to 90% of them singletons. This clonotype was sampled from a human donor who received a COVID-19 vaccine. This chain links TRBV10-2 with TRBJ2-5; D gene unclear. The sequencing here drew on CD4+ T cells from PBMCs cultured with SARS-CoV-2 spike peptides, taken before COVID-19 vaccination. CDR3 amino acids: CASRRPQETQYF. For the CDR3, the DNA is TGCGCCAGCAGGAGGCCCCAAGAGACCCAGTACTTC.